This T cell receptor (beta chain) was captured by sequencing in a study of blood T cell repertoires in COVID-19. Looking at the study overall: Samples came from the United States, Italy and Spain, spanning acute and convalescent COVID-19. PBMCs, B-cell-depleted T cells, or T cells were the source of the cDNA or gDNA that made up the material.

Per the study methods: Reference gene primer amplification gave nucleated cell count estimates. The repertoire was sequenced with immunoSEQ multiplex PCR; TCRdb's copy has only in-frame clones and lacks some. Clonal size and the V and J genes are those of that table, whereas D and trimming came from the DNA. The repertoire holds around 80,000 clones, around 80% seen once, with around 13% in the top ten. The CDR3 is 13 residues long. V lost 6 bases, J lost 4 bases, and 4 bases stayed unmatched. CDR1 is SNHLY, CDR2 FYNNEI, per germline. Seattle enrolled patients during active infection and tracked them longitudinally.

Sequencing was done on a sample of peripheral blood. This TCR derives from a man aged 45-65 years with COVID-19, enrolled during active disease. This chain uses TRBV2 with TRBJ2-7; 9 bases fit TRBD1. CDR3 in DNA: TGTGCCAGCAGCGCCGGGACAGGGTACGAGCAGTACTTC. Its translation is CASSAGTGYEQYF.